This TCR beta chain was sequenced in a study of identical twins. V was pared by 4 bases and J by 1 base, with 11 bases of the junction left unmatched. Germline V gene lookup returns CDR1 ENHRY and CDR2 SYGVKD. The CDR3 is 17 amino acids. The authors used template switching to add a universal primer site and gave cDNA unique molecular identifiers. Each CDR3 protein is one row after TCRdb ran MiXCR on the 5' RACE reads. The data hold some 710,000 distinct CDR3 sequences, with around 6% observed a single time. Notes on the study in general: The same donors were not followed; conclusions instead depended on cross-sectional statistical analysis. With abundant cord blood beta clonotypes, insertions were fewer; memory repertoires showed no such pattern.

This clonotype came up many times. Its specificity is unknown. This TCR was recovered from a man in his late teens or twenties in good health. Sequenced material: naive T cells sorted from blood. This rearrangement joins TRBV10-3 to TRBJ2-7; TRBD2 matches at 9 bases. CDR3 sequence (DNA): TGTGCCATCAGTGGTTCGGGATCCCTAGCGGGGTCCTACGAGCAGTACTTC. This sequence encodes CAISGSGSLAGSYEQYF.